The clone carrying this T cell receptor beta chain was picked up one time. The sample originates from a study of blood T cell repertoires in COVID-19. The CDR3 has 16 amino acids. CDR1 and CDR2 (germline): SNHLY, FYNNEI. V was pared by 4 bases and J by 3 bases, with 6 bases of the junction left unmatched. Original data processing: Reference gene primer amplification yielded estimated nucleated cell counts. This table comes from immunoSEQ multiplex PCR, and its TCRdb copy is limited to in-frame clones, with some not included. V, J and clone size were drawn from that table, and D and trimming were deduced from the DNA. This table has about 45,000 clones, 90% to 95% appearing once.

The TCR originated in a human donor in a cohort sampled during active COVID-19. The sequenced material came from peripheral blood. V and J are TRBV2 and TRBJ1-5, with TRBD1 matching 10 bases. CDR3 region: CASSAWDRGFNQPQHF. The CDR3, as DNA: TGTGCCAGCAGTGCCTGGGACAGGGGCTTCAATCAGCCCCAGCATTTT.